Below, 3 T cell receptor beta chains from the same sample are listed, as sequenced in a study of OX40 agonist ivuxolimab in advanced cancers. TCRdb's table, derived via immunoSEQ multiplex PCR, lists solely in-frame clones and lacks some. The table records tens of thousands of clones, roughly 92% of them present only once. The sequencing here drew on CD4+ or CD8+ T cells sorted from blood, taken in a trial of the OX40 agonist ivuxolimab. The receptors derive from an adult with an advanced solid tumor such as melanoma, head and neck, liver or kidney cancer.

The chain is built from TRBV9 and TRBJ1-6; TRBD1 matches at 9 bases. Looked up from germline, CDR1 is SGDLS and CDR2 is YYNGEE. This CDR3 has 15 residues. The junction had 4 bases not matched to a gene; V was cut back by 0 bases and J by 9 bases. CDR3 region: CASSVEGQGGSPLHF. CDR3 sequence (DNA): TGTGCCAGCAGCGTAGAGGGACAGGGAGGTTCACCCCTCCACTTT.

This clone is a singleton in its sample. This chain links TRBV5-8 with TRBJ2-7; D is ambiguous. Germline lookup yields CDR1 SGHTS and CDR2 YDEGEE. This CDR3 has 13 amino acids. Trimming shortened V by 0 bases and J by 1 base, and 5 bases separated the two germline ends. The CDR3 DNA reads TGTGCCAGCAGCTTGGTTCAGTCCTACGAGCAGTACTTC. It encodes CASSLVQSYEQYF.

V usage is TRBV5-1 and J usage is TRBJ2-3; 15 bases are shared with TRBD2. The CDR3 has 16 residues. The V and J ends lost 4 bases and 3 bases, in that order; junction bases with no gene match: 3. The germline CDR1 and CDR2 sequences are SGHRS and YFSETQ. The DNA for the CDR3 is TGCGCCAGCAGCCCCGGACTAGCGGGAGGGACAGATACGCAGTATTTT. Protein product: CASSPGLAGGTDTQYF.